The 16 T cell receptor beta chains given below trace back to one sample, sequenced in a study of shared clonotypes between healthy human individuals (dated by TCRdb to the early 2020s). The library came from the immunoSEQ multiplex PCR assay. The immuneACCESS repertoire file appears here via TCRdb, limited to in-frame rearrangements. These files lack a portion of the clones; in checked studies, under half of the deficit traces to unresolved V genes, and the cause of the others is not known. The table for this sample lists 1.4 million to 1.5 million clones; roughly 96% of them were counted only once. Roughly 1.1% of the sample comes from the top ten. Sample: naive CD4+ T cells sorted from blood. Explained via the paper, the cell subset or site label denotes: CD45RA+ positively selected. The receptors shown here come from a man aged 25 to 45 in good health.

The rearrangement joins TRBV5-1 to TRBJ2-7, with 7 bases identical to TRBD1. Germline lookup yields CDR1 SGHRS and CDR2 YFSETQ. The CDR3 length is 14 residues. V lost 1 base to trimming and J lost 7 bases; unmatched junction nucleotides: 8. The CDR3 spells CASSLSSTGWEQYF. DNA of the CDR3: TGCGCCAGCAGCTTGAGTTCGACAGGGTGGGAGCAGTACTTC.

J is TRBJ1-5 and V is TRBV27; D remains unclear. Per germline, CDR1 MNHEY and CDR2 SMNVEV (reference sequence). This CDR3 spans 15 amino acids. Trimming left V 0 bases short and J 5 bases short, with 11 bases between. CDR3 nucleotides: TGTGCCAGCAGTTTATCTGGCGATAGGGATCAGCCCCAGCATTTT. Its protein product is CASSLSGDRDQPQHF.

The genes are TRBV27 and TRBJ2-2; 14 bases are a match to TRBD2. After removal of 2 bases from V and 6 bases from J, the junction contained 5 bases not matched to a gene. CDR1 and CDR2 (germline): MNHEY, SMNVEV (reference sequence). The CDR3 has 17 residues. This CDR3 reads CASSLPRLAGGSGELFF. CDR3 nucleotide sequence: TGTGCCAGCAGTTTACCGAGACTAGCGGGAGGGTCCGGGGAGCTGTTTTTT.

This clone was seen a single time. The genes are TRBV28 and TRBJ2-7, with 8 bases fitting TRBD2. Per germline, CDR1 MDHEN and CDR2 SYDVKM. The CDR3 covers 16 residues. Trimming cost V 6 bases and J 0 bases; bases outside gene matches: 10. CDR3 nucleotide sequence: TGTGCCAGCAGAACGACCATGAGCGGGGGCTCCTACGAGCAGTACTTC. Its protein product is CASRTTMSGGSYEQYF.

This clone was recorded a few times. The chain recombines TRBV19 with TRBJ1-5, with D possibly matching TRBD1 (5 bases). CDR1 and CDR2 from the germline V gene are LNHDA and SQIVND (reference sequence). V lost 9 bases to trimming and J lost 0 bases, with 15 bases between them. This CDR3 spans 15 amino acids. The CDR3 coding sequence is TGTGCCAGCCGAGTTCAGGGTTTTAGCAATCAGCCCCAGCATTTT. Amino acid sequence: CASRVQGFSNQPQHF.

CDR3 sequence reads: CASSLGGQGASGYTF. CDR3 DNA sequence: TGTGCCAGCAGCTTGGGGGGACAGGGGGCTTCAGGCTACACCTTC. The chain employs TRBV5-4 and TRBJ1-2; 12 bases map to TRBD1. Germline V lookup: CDR1 SGHNT, CDR2 YYREEE (reference sequence). This CDR3 is built from 15 residues. The J segment lost 8 bases and the V segment lost 0 bases, leaving 5 bases of the junction unmatched.

V and J are TRBV5-5 and TRBJ1-1; tentatively, D is TRBD1 (5 bases). The CDR3 covers 14 residues. Germline V gene data show CDR1 as SGHKS and CDR2 as YYEKEE (reference sequence). Trimming took 2 bases from V and 4 from J, leaving 12 bases between them. CDR3 amino acids: CASSFVGGGTEAFF. The CDR3 coding sequence is TGTGCCAGCAGCTTCGTCGGGGGTGGCACTGAAGCTTTCTTT.

The chain recombines TRBV19 with TRBJ2-4, with TRBD1 as a possible D gene (6 bases). The CDR3 covers 13 residues. Trimming took off 6 bases at V and 8 bases at J, with 14 bases between the two ends. From germline, CDR1 is LNHDA and CDR2 SQIVND (reference sequence). CDR3 nucleotides: TGTGCCAGTAGAACCCTTAGGGGGTACATTCAGTACTTC. It is translated as CASRTLRGYIQYF.

This chain uses TRBV7-9 with TRBJ1-1; possible D gene TRBD1, 5 bases. V was trimmed by 5 bases and J by 1 base, leaving 20 bases between them. The germline V gene encodes CDR1 SEHNR and CDR2 FQNEAQ (reference sequence). This CDR3 spans 17 amino acids. CDR3 protein: CASSPLLSRDGNTEAFF. The CDR3 bases are TGTGCCAGCAGCCCTCTTCTGTCCCGGGACGGGAACACTGAAGCTTTCTTT.

CDR3 sequence reads: CASSVLAASTDTQYF. CDR3 coding DNA: TGTGCCAGTAGTGTACTAGCGGCTAGCACAGATACGCAGTATTTT. The genes are TRBV19 and TRBJ2-3, with 8 bases lining up with TRBD2. This CDR3 has 15 residues. V trimming: 5 bases; J trimming: 0 bases; junction bases outside the gene matches: 4. CDR1 and CDR2 (germline): LNHDA, SQIVND (reference sequence).

The rearrangement joins TRBV9 to TRBJ1-2; perhaps TRBD1 as D (5 bases). V lost 0 bases, J lost 6 bases, and 18 bases lay in between. CDR3 length: 16 residues. CDR1 SGDLS and CDR2 YYNGEE come from the germline V gene. CDR3 loop: CASSVEVHGREDGYTF. CDR3 nucleotide sequence: TGTGCCAGCAGCGTAGAAGTCCATGGCAGGGAAGATGGCTACACCTTC.

The gene calls are TRBV5-1 and TRBJ2-7, with 9 bases aligning to TRBD2. This CDR3 comprises 15 residues. Germline CDR1 and CDR2: SGHRS and YFSETQ. The J segment lost 6 bases and the V segment lost 3 bases, leaving 10 bases of the junction unmatched. CDR3 coding DNA: TGCGCCAGCAGCTCCCCGGGACTAGCTCCGCGCGAGCAGTACTTC. Its translation is CASSSPGLAPREQYF.

The CDR3 here is CAWSVKQETQYF. In nucleotides, the CDR3 is TGTGCCTGGAGCGTCAAACAAGAGACCCAGTACTTC. The V and J genes are TRBV30 and TRBJ2-5; D remains unclear. Germline values: CDR1 GTSNPN, CDR2 SVGIG (reference sequence). CDR3 length: 12 residues. Trimming removed 3 bases at V and 2 bases at J, with 7 bases between.

This sequence joins TRBV5-4 and TRBJ2-1, with D maybe TRBD2 (5 bases). The CDR3 totals 13 residues. V was pared by 4 bases and J by 3 bases, with 8 bases between. The germline gives CDR1 SGHNT, CDR2 YYREEE (reference sequence). The CDR3 DNA reads as TGTGCCAGCAGCCGAGGGTTCTACAATGAGCAGTTCTTC. It codes for CASSRGFYNEQFF.

This sequence joins TRBV25-1 and TRBJ1-5; 10 nucleotides agree with TRBD1. Germline V gene lookup returns CDR1 MGHDK and CDR2 SYGVNS. V shed 5 bases and J 5 bases; nucleotides not matched to a gene: 9. The CDR3 has 16 residues. The CDR3 DNA is TGTGCCAGCAGTTCGGGGGGACAGGGGCTTGATCAGCCCCAGCATTTT. Its protein product is CASSSGGQGLDQPQHF.

This chain links TRBV28 with TRBJ1-1; 9 bases are a match to TRBD1. The germline V gene encodes CDR1 MDHEN and CDR2 SYDVKM. V was pared by 6 bases and J by 6 bases, with 5 bases of the junction left unmatched. The CDR3 is 13 residues long. CDR3 loop: CASSGTGSAEAFF. The CDR3 nucleotides are TGTGCCAGCAGCGGGACAGGGTCCGCTGAAGCTTTCTTT. Complete variable domain (other parts from reference TRBV28 and TRBJ1-1): DVKVTQSSRYLVKRTGEKVFLECVQDMDHENMFWYRQDPGLGLRLIYFSYDVKMKEKGDIPEGYSVSREKKERFSLILESASTNQTSMYLCASSGTGSAEAFFGQGTRLTVV.